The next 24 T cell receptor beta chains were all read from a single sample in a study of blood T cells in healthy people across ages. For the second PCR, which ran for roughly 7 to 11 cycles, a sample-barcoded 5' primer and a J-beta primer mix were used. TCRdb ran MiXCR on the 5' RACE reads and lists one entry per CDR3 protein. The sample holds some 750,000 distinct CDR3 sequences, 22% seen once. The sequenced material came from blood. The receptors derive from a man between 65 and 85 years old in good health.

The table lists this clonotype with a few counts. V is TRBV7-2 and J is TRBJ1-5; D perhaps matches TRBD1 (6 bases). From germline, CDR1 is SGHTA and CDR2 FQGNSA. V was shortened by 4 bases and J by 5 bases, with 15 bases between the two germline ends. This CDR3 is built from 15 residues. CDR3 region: CASSSRGGPDQPQHF. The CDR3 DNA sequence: TGTGCCAGCAGCTCCCGGGGGGGCCCGGATCAGCCCCAGCATTTT.

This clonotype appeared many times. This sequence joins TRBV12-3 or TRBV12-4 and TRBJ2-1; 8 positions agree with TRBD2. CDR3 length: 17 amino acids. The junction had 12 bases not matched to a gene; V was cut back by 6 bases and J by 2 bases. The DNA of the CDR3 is TGTGCCAGCAGACCCCGACTAAGCGGGGGCACCTACAATGAGCAGTTCTTC. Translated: CASRPRLSGGTYNEQFF.

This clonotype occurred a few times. CDR3 coding DNA: TGCGCCAGCAGTGTTAGGGCAGGGGGCGTTTCTGAGCAGTTCTTC. Its protein is CASSVRAGGVSEQFF. The genes are TRBV10-2 and TRBJ2-1; 8 positions agree with TRBD1. V was clipped by 4 bases and J by 9 bases; unmatched bases: 11. CDR3 size: 15 residues. The germline gives CDR1 WSHSY, CDR2 SAAADI.

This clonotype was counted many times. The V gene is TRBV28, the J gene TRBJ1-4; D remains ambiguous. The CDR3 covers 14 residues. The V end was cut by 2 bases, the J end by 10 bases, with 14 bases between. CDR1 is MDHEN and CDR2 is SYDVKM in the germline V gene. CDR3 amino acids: CASSLGPSGGKLFF. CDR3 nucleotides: TGTGCCAGCAGTTTAGGGCCCTCAGGAGGAAAACTGTTTTTT.

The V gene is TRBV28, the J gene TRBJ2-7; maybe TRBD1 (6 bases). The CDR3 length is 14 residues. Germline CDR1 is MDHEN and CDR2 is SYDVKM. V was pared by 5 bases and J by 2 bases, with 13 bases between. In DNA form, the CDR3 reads TGTGCCAGCAGTGAACAGGGATTCGCCTACGAGCAGTACTTC. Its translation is CASSEQGFAYEQYF.

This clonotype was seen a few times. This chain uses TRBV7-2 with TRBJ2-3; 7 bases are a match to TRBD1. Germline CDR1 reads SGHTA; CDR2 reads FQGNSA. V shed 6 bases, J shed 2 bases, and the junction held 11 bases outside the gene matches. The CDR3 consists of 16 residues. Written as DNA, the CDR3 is TGTGCCAGCAGACCGTCCCGACAGGGCTACACAGATACGCAGTATTTT. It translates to CASRPSRQGYTDTQYF.

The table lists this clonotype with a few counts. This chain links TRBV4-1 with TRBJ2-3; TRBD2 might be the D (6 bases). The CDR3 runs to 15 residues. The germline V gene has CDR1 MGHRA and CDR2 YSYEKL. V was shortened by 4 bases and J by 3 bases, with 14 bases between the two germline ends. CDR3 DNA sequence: TGCGCCAGCAGCCTAAGCCGGGACTCGACAGATACGCAGTATTTT. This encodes CASSLSRDSTDTQYF.

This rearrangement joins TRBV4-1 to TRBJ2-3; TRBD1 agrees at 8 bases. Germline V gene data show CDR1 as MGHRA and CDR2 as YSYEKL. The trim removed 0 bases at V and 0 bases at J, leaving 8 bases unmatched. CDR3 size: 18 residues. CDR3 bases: TGCGCCAGCAGCCAAGAGGAGGACAGGGATGTTAGCACAGATACGCAGTATTTT. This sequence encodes CASSQEEDRDVSTDTQYF.

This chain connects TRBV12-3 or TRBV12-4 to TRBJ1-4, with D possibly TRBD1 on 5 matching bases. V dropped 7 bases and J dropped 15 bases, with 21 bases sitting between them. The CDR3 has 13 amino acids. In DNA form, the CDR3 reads TGTGCCAGCAACCAGTATCGGGCGGGACCGATGTTTTTT. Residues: CASNQYRAGPMFF.

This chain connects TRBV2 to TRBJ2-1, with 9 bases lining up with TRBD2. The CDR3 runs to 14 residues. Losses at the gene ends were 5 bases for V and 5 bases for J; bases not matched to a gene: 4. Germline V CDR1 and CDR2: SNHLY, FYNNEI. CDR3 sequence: CASSRLAVNNEQFF. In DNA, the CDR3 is TGTGCCAGCAGTAGACTAGCGGTGAACAATGAGCAGTTCTTC.

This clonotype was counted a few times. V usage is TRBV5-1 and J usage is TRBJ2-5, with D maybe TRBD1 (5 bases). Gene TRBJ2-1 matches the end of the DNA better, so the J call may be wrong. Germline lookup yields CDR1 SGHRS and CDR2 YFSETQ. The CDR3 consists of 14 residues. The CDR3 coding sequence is TGCGCCAGCAGCTTGGGGGGCGGTTGGGATGAGCAGTTCTTC. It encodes CASSLGGGWDEQFF.

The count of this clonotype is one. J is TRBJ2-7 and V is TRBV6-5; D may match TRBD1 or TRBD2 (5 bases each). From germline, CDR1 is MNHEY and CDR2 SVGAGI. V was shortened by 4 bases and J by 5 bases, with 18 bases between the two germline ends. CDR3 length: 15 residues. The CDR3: CASSSGTALWDEQYF. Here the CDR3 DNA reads TGTGCCAGCAGTTCCGGGACCGCACTCTGGGACGAGCAGTACTTC.

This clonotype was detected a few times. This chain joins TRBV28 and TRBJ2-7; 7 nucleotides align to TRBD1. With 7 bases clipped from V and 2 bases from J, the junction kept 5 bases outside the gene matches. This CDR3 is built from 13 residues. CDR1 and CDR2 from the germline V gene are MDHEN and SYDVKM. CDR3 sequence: CASTRDRPYEQYF. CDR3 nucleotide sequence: TGTGCCAGCACCCGGGACAGACCCTACGAGCAGTACTTC.

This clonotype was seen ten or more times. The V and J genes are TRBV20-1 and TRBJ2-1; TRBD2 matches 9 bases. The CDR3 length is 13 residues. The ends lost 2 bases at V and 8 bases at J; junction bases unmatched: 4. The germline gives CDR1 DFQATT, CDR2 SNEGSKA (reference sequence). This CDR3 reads CSARFSGGDEQFF. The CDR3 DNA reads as TGCAGTGCTAGATTTAGCGGGGGTGATGAGCAGTTCTTC.

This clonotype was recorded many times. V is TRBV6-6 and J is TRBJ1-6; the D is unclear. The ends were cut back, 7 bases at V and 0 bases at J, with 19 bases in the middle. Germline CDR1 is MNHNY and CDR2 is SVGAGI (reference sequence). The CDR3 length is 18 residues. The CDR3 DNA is TGTGCCAGCATATCTGAATTGGGTGGGAGCTCCTATAATTCACCCCTCCACTTT. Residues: CASISELGGSSYNSPLHF.

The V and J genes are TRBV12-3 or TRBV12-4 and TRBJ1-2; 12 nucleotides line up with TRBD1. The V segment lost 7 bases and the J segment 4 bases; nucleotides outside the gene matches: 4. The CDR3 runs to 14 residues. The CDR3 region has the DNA TGTGCCAGCAAGGGACAGGGGGCTGGCTATGGCTACACCTTC. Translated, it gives CASKGQGAGYGYTF.

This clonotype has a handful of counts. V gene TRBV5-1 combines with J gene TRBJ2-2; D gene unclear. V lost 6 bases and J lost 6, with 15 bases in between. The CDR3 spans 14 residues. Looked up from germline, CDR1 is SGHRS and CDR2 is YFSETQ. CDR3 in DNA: TGCGCCAGCAATCCCCAAACGATCCCCGGGGAGCTGTTTTTT. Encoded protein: CASNPQTIPGELFF.

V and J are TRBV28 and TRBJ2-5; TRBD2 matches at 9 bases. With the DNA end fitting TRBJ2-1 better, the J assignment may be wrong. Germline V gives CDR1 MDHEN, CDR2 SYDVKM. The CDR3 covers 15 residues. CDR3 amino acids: CASSLSGGRYNEQFF. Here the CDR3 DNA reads TGTGCCAGCAGTTTGAGCGGGGGGCGGTACAATGAGCAGTTCTTC.

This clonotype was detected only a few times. CDR3 sequence (DNA): TGCGCCAGCAGCTTGGGGGACAGCGGGCAGTATTTT. This sequence encodes CASSLGDSGQYF. This chain joins TRBV5-1 and TRBJ2-3; TRBD1 aligns across 7 bases. After removal of 0 bases from V and 11 bases from J, the junction contained 3 bases not matched to a gene. CDR1 is SGHRS, CDR2 YFSETQ, per germline. CDR3 length: 12 amino acids.

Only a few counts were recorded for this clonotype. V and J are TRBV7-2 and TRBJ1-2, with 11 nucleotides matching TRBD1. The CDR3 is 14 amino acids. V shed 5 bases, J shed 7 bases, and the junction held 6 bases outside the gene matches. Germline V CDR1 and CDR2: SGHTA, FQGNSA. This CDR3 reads CASSLGQGAVGYTF. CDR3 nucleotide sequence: TGTGCCAGCAGCCTAGGACAGGGGGCGGTTGGCTACACCTTC.

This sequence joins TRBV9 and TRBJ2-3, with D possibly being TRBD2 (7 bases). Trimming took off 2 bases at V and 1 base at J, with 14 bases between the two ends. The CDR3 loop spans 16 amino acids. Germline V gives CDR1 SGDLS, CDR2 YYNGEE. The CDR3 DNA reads TGTGCCAGCAGCGTGAGGGGGGGCCCCGGCACAGATACGCAGTATTTT. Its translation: CASSVRGGPGTDTQYF.

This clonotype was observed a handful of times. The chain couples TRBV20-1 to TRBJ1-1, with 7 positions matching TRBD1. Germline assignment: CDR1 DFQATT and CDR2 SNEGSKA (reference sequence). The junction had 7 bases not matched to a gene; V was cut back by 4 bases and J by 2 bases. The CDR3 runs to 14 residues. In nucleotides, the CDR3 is TGCAGTGCTACTCCGACAGGGAGAAACACTGAAGCTTTCTTT. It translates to CSATPTGRNTEAFF.

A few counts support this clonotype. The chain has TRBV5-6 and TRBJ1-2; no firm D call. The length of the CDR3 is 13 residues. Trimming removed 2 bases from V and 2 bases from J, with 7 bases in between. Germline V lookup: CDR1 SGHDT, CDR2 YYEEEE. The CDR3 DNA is TGTGCCAGCAGCTTTCGACCAAACTATGGCTACACCTTC. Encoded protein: CASSFRPNYGYTF.

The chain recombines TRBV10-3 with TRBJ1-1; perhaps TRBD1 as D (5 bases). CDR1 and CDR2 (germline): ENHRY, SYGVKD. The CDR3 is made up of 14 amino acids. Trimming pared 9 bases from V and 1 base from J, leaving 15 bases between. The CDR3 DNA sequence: TGTGCCATTAATACGGGACCACAGAACACTGAAGCTTTCTTT. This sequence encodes CAINTGPQNTEAFF.